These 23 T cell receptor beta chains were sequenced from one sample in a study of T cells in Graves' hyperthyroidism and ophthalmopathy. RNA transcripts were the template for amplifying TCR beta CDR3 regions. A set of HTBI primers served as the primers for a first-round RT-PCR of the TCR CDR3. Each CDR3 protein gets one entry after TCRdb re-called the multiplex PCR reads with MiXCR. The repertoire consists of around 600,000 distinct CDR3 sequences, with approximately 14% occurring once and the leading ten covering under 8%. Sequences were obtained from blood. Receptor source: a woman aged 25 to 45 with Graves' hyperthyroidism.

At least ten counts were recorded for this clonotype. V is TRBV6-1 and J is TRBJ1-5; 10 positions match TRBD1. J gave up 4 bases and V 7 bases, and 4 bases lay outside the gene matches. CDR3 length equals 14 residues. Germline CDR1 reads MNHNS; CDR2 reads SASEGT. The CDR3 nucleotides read TGTGCCAGCATTCTGGGACAGGGGAATCAGCCCCAGCATTTT. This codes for CASILGQGNQPQHF.

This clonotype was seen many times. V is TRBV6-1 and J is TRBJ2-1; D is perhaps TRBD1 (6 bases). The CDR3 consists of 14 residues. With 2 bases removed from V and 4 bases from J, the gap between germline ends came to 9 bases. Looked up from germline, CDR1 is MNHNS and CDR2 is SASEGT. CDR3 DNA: TGTGCCAGCAGTGAATGGACAGCATACAATGAGCAGTTCTTC. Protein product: CASSEWTAYNEQFF.

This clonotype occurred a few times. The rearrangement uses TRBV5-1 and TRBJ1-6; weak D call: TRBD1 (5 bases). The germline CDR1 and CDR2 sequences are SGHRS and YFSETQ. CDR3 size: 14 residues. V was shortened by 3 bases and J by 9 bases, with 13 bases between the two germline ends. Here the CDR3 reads CASSSGPGGSPLHF. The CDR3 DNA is TGCGCCAGCAGCTCGGGGCCAGGTGGTTCACCCCTCCACTTT.

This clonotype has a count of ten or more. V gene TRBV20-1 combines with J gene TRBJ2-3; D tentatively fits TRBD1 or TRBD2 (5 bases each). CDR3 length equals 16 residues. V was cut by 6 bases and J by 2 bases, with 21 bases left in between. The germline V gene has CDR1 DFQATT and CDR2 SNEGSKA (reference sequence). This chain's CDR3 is CSATGSHGGHTDTQYF. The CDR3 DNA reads TGCAGTGCCACGGGGTCCCATGGGGGTCACACAGATACGCAGTATTTT.

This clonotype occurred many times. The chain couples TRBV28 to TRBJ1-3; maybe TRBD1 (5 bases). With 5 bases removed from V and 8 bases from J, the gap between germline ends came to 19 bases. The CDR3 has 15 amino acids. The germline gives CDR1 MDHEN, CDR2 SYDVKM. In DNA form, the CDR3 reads TGTGCCAGCAGTACACGGAGGGGCAAAATGGACACCATATATTTT. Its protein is CASSTRRGKMDTIYF. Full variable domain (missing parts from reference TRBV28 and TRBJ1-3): DVKVTQSSRYLVKRTGEKVFLECVQDMDHENMFWYRQDPGLGLRLIYFSYDVKMKEKGDIPEGYSVSREKKERFSLILESASTNQTSMYLCASSTRRGKMDTIYFGEGSWLTVV.

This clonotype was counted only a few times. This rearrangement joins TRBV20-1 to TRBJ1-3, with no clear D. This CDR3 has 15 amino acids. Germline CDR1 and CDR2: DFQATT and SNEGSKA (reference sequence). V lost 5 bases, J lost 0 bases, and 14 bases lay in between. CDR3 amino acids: CSARGDPSSGNTIYF. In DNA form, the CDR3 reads TGCAGTGCTCGGGGAGATCCGAGCTCTGGAAACACCATATATTTT.

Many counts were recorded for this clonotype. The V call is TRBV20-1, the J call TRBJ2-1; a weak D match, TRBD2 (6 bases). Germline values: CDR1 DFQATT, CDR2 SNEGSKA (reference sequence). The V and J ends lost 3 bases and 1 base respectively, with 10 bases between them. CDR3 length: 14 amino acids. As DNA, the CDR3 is TGCAGTGCTAGCGGGAGAGGGTCCTACAATGAGCAGTTCTTC. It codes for CSASGRGSYNEQFF.

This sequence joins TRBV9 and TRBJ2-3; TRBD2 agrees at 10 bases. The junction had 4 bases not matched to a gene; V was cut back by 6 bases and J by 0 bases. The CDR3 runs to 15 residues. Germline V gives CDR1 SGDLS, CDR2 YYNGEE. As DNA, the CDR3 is TGTGCCAGCATCAGGACTAGCGGTAGCACAGATACGCAGTATTTT. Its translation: CASIRTSGSTDTQYF.

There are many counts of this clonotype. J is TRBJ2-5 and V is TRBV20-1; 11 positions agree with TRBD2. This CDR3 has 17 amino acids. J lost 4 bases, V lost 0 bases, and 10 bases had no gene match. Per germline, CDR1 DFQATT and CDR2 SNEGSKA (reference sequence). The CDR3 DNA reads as TGCAGTGCTAGAGATATTACCCTAGCGGGAGGCCTAGAGACCCAGTACTTC. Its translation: CSARDITLAGGLETQYF.

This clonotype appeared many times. This chain's CDR3 is CASGSTAGDLSNEQFF. The CDR3 region has the DNA TGTGCTAGTGGTTCGACCGCGGGAGATCTAAGCAATGAGCAGTTCTTC. V gene TRBV12-5 combines with J gene TRBJ2-1; the match to TRBD2 covers 7 bases. V shed 4 bases and J 6 bases; nucleotides not matched to a gene: 12. The CDR3 covers 16 residues. CDR1 is LGHNT, CDR2 FRNRAP, per germline.

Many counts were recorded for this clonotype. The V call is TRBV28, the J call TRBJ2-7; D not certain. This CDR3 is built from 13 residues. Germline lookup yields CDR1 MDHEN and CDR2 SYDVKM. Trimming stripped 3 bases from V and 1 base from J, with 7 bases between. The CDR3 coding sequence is TGTGCCAGCAGTTTTGGCAAGTCCTACGAGCAGTACTTC. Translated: CASSFGKSYEQYF.

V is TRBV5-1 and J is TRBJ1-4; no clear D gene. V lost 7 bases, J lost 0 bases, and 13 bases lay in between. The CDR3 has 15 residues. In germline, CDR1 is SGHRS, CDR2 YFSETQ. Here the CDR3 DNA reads TGCGCCAGCCAGAACTCACAAGCAACTAATGAAAAACTGTTTTTT. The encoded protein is CASQNSQATNEKLFF.

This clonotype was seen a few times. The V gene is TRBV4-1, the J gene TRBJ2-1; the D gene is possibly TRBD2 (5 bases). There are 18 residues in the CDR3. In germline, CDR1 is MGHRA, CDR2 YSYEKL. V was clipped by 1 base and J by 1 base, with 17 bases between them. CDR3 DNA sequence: TGCGCCAGCAGCCAAGGAGCGGCAAAAGGTCGGTCCTACAATGAGCAGTTCTTC. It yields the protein CASSQGAAKGRSYNEQFF.

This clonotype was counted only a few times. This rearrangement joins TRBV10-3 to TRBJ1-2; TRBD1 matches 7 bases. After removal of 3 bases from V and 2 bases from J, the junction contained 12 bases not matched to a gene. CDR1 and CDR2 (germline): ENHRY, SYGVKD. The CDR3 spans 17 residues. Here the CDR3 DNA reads TGTGCCATCAGTGATACCGGGACAGCGGGTTCCAACTATGGCTACACCTTC. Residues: CAISDTGTAGSNYGYTF.

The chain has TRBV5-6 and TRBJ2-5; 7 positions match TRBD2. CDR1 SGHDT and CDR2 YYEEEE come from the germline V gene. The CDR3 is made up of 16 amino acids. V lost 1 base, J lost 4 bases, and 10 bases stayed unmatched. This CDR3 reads CASSLNLEAGAETQYF. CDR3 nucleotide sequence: TGTGCCAGCAGCTTGAATTTAGAGGCGGGAGCAGAGACCCAGTACTTC.

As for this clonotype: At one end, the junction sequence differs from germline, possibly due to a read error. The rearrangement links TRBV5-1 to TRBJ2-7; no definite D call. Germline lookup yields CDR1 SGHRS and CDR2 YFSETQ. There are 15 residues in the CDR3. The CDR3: CASRPLRGPVNEQYF. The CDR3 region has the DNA TGTGCCAGCAGACCCCTTAGAGGACCAGTAAACGAGCAGTACTTC.

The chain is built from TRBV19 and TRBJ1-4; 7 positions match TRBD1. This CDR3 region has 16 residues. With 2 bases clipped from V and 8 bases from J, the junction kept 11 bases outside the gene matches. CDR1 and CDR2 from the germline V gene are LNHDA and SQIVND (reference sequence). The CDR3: CASSISSSGGSEKLFF. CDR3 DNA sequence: TGTGCCAGTAGTATATCCTCCTCAGGGGGATCCGAAAAACTGTTTTTT.

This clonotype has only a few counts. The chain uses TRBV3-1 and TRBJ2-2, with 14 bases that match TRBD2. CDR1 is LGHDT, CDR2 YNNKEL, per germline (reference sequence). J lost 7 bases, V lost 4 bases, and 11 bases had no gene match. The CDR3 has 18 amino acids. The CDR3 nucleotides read TGTGCCAGCAGCCTCAAGGGACTAGCGGGAGCGGTCGGCGGGGAGCTGTTTTTT. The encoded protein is CASSLKGLAGAVGGELFF.

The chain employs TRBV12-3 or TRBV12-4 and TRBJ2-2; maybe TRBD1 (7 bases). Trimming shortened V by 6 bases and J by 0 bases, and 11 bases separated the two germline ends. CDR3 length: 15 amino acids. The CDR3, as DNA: TGTGCCAGCAGCAGGGGGGTAACGAACACCGGGGAGCTGTTTTTT. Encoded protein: CASSRGVTNTGELFF.

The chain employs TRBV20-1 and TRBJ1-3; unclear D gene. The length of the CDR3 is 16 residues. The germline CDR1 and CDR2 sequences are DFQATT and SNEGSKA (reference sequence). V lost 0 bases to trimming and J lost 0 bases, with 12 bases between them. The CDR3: CSAREFGESSGNTIYF. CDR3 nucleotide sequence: TGCAGTGCTAGAGAGTTCGGGGAGAGCTCTGGAAACACCATATATTTT.

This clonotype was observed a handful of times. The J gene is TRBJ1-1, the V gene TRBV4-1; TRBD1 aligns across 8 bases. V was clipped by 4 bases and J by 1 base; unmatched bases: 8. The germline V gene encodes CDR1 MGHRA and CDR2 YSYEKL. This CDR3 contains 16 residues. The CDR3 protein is CASSLGQGGTNTEAFF. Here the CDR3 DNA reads TGCGCCAGCAGCCTAGGACAGGGAGGGACGAACACTGAAGCTTTCTTT.

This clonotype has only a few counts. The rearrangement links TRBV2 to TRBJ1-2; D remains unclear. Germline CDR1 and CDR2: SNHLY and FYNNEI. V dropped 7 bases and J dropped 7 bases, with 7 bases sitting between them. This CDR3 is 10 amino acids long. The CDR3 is CASTGFGYTF. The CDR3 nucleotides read TGTGCCAGCACGGGGTTTGGCTACACCTTC.

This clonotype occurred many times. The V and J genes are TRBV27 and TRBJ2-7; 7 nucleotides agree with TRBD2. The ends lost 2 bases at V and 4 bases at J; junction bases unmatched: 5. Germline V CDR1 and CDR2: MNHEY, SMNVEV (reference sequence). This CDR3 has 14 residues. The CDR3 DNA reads TGTGCCAGCAGTTTAAATGCGGGAGAGTACGAGCAGTACTTC. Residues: CASSLNAGEYEQYF.